The 13 T cell receptor beta chains given below trace back to one sample, sequenced in a study of T cell responses to AZD1222 COVID-19 vaccine. TCRdb keeps only in-frame clones here, not all; method: immunoSEQ multiplex PCR. The table has about 85,000 clones, nearly 90% seen once. The specimen was peripheral blood, collected on day 0 of AZD1222 vaccination. Every receptor here comes from an adult in good health.

This chain links TRBV13 with TRBJ1-6; weak D call: TRBD1 (5 bases). The V end lost 2 bases, the J end lost 5 bases, and 22 bases lay between the germline ends. The CDR3 runs to 19 residues. The germline V gene has CDR1 PRHDT and CDR2 FYEKMQ (reference sequence). DNA for the CDR3: TGTGCCAGCAGCTTACATCCCCGGCAGGGTCCGCCAAATAATTCACCCCTCCACTTT. This sequence encodes CASSLHPRQGPPNNSPLHF. Drawing the rest from reference TRBV13 and TRBJ1-6, the complete variable domain is AAGVIQSPRHLIKEKRETATLKCYPIPRHDTVYWYQQGPGQDPQFLISFYEKMQSDKGSIPDRFSAQQFSDYHSELNMSSLELGDSALYFCASSLHPRQGPPNNSPLHFGNGTRLTVT.

The chain recombines TRBV6-4 with TRBJ2-3; 8 nucleotides match TRBD2. The V and J ends lost 7 bases and 0 bases, in that order; junction bases with no gene match: 6. CDR1 is MRHNA, CDR2 SNTAGT, per germline. CDR3 length: 15 residues. The CDR3 spells CASIIAGPSTDTQYF. The CDR3 nucleotides read TGTGCCAGCATTATAGCGGGGCCTAGCACAGATACGCAGTATTTT.

J is TRBJ1-2 and V is TRBV27; D is uncertain. V lost 4 bases to trimming and J lost 0 bases, with 9 bases between them. Per germline, CDR1 MNHEY and CDR2 SMNVEV (reference sequence). This CDR3 contains 14 residues. The CDR3 is CASSSFPTNYGYTF. DNA for the CDR3: TGTGCCAGCAGTTCGTTCCCGACTAACTATGGCTACACCTTC.

This chain links TRBV7-9 with TRBJ2-1; 10 nucleotides agree with TRBD1. This CDR3 comprises 18 residues. Trimming removed 5 bases from V and 9 bases from J; junction bases left unmatched: 19. The germline V gene encodes CDR1 SEHNR and CDR2 FQNEAQ (reference sequence). The CDR3 loop is CASSRELPGQGPLTEQFF. The CDR3 nucleotides read TGTGCCAGCAGCCGTGAGCTTCCGGGACAGGGGCCGCTAACTGAGCAGTTCTTC.

The chain uses TRBV27 and TRBJ2-7; maybe TRBD2 (6 bases). The V end lost 6 bases, the J end lost 3 bases, and 12 bases lay between the germline ends. CDR1 MNHEY and CDR2 SMNVEV come from the germline V gene (reference sequence). There are 13 residues in the CDR3. CDR3 amino acids: CASRETSYYEQYF. Written as DNA, the CDR3 is TGTGCCAGCAGGGAAACTAGCTACTACGAGCAGTACTTC.

The rearrangement joins TRBV28 to TRBJ1-5, with D tentatively TRBD1 (6 bases). This CDR3 is 15 amino acids long. Trimming removed 4 bases at V and 7 bases at J, with 17 bases between. CDR1 and CDR2 (germline): MDHEN, SYDVKM. Written as DNA, the CDR3 is TGTGCCAGCAGTTCCCCCGGGGGGGGCAGCCAGCCCCAGCATTTT. Translating it yields CASSSPGGGSQPQHF.

The rearrangement uses TRBV7-6 and TRBJ1-1; TRBD1 is a possible D gene (6 bases). The CDR3 contains 18 residues. CDR1 and CDR2 (germline): SGHVS, FNYEAQ. V was clipped by 5 bases and J by 1 base, with 23 bases between them. Here the CDR3 reads CASSPRDWGPIRNTEAFF. Written as DNA, the CDR3 is TGTGCCAGCAGCCCGCGTGATTGGGGGCCCATAAGGAACACTGAAGCTTTCTTT.

V is TRBV19 and J is TRBJ2-7; D assignment may be TRBD1 or TRBD2 (6 bases each). Trimming left V 3 bases short and J 5 bases short, with 8 bases between. The CDR3 loop spans 12 amino acids. Germline V CDR1 and CDR2: LNHDA, SQIVND (reference sequence). The CDR3 sequence is CASSMEGDEQYF. For the CDR3, the DNA is TGTGCCAGTAGTATGGAGGGGGACGAGCAGTACTTC.

This clone was picked up one time. This rearrangement joins TRBV27 to TRBJ2-7; 10 positions match TRBD2. The CDR3 totals 14 residues. Trimming cost V 5 bases and J 2 bases; bases outside gene matches: 3. From germline, CDR1 is MNHEY and CDR2 SMNVEV (reference sequence). The CDR3, as DNA: TGTGCCAGCAGTGGGACTAGCGCTGCCTACGAGCAGTACTTC. This gives the protein CASSGTSAAYEQYF.

The chain employs TRBV18 and TRBJ2-7, with TRBD1 identical over 10 bases. V dropped 5 bases and J dropped 2; count of bases not matched to a gene: 3. CDR3 length: 14 amino acids. CDR1 and CDR2 (germline): KGHSH, LQKENI. The CDR3 sequence: CASSGTGATYEQYF. The CDR3 nucleotides read TGTGCCAGCTCAGGGACAGGGGCCACCTACGAGCAGTACTTC.

This clone was seen only once. The rearrangement uses TRBV5-1 and TRBJ2-3; possibly TRBD2 for D (5 bases). V was cut by 4 bases and J by 2 bases, with 11 bases left in between. Germline CDR1 and CDR2: SGHRS and YFSETQ. This CDR3 contains 14 residues. CDR3 coding DNA: TGCGCCAGCAGCCCAGAGGGCTACACAGATACGCAGTATTTT. It specifies CASSPEGYTDTQYF.

V and J are TRBV7-9 and TRBJ2-7; D remains unclear. The CDR3 length is 13 residues. Germline V gives CDR1 SEHNR, CDR2 FQNEAQ (reference sequence). V dropped 0 bases and J dropped 4 bases, with 7 bases sitting between them. The CDR3 loop is CASSLAQVYEQYF. The CDR3 coding sequence is TGTGCCAGCAGCTTAGCGCAGGTATACGAGCAGTACTTC.

J is TRBJ2-7 and V is TRBV27; D not certain. This CDR3 region has 14 residues. Deletions cut 6 bases from V and 0 bases from J, with 12 bases between. Looked up from germline, CDR1 is MNHEY and CDR2 is SMNVEV (reference sequence). The CDR3 DNA follows: TGTGCCAGCAGCCCCTTGGCGGACTCCTACGAGCAGTACTTC. It specifies CASSPLADSYEQYF.